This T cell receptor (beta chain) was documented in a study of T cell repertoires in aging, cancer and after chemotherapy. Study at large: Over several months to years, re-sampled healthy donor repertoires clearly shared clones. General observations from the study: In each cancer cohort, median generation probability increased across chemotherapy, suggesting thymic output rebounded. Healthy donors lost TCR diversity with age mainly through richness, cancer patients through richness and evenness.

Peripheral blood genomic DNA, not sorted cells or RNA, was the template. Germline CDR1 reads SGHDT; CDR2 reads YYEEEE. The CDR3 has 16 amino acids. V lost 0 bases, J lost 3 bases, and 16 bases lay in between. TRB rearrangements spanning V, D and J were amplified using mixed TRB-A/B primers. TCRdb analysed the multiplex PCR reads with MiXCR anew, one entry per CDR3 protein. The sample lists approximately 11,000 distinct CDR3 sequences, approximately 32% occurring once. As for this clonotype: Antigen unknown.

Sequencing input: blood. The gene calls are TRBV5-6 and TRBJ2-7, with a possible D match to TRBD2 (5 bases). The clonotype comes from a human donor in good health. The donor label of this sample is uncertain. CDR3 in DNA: TGTGCCAGCAGCTTGGTTATCAGGACGGGGTACTACGAGCAGTACTTC. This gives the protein CASSLVIRTGYYEQYF.